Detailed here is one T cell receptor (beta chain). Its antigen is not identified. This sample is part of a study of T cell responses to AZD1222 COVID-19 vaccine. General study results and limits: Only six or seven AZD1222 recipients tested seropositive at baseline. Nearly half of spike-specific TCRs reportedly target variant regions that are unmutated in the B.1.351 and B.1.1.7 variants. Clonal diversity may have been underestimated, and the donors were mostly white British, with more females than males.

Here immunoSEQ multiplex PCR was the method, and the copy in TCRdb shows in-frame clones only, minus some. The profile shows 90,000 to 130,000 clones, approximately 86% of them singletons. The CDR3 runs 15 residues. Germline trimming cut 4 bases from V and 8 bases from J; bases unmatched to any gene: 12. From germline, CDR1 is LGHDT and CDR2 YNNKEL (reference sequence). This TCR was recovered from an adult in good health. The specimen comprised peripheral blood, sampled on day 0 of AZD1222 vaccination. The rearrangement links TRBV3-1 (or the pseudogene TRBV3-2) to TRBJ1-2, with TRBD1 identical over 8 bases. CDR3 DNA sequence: TGTGCCAGCAGCCGGCGGGACAGGTCGACTTGGGGCTACACCTTC. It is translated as CASSRRDRSTWGYTF.